Following are 5 T cell receptor beta chains from one sample sequenced in a study of OX40 agonist ivuxolimab in advanced cancers. Using immunoSEQ multiplex PCR, the repertoire was profiled, and TCRdb retains in-frame clones only, with some absent. This sample has roughly 20,000 clones, with over 70% found just once. Sequenced here: CD4+ or CD8+ T cells sorted from blood, sampled in a trial of the OX40 agonist ivuxolimab. The receptors shown here come from an adult with an advanced solid tumor such as melanoma, head and neck, liver or kidney cancer.

The chain couples TRBV27 to TRBJ1-1; maybe TRBD1 (6 bases). Germline CDR1 is MNHEY and CDR2 is SMNVEV (reference sequence). V lost 7 bases and J lost 1, with 16 bases in between. The CDR3 spans 15 residues. CDR3 sequence reads: CASTLFPGENTEAFF. The CDR3 DNA sequence: TGTGCCAGCACCTTGTTTCCAGGGGAGAACACTGAAGCTTTCTTT.

The chain has TRBV6-5 and TRBJ2-7, with D perhaps matching TRBD1 or TRBD2 (6 bases each). This CDR3 contains 14 residues. Germline V CDR1 and CDR2: MNHEY, SVGAGI. Trimming shortened V by 2 bases and J by 7 bases, and 15 bases separated the two germline ends. This chain's CDR3 is CASSYRGRGGEQYF. The CDR3 nucleotides read TGTGCCAGCAGTTACCGGGGGAGAGGGGGGGAGCAGTACTTC.

This chain links TRBV11-3 with TRBJ2-2; a possible D gene is TRBD2 (6 bases). V was cut by 5 bases and J by 17 bases, with 30 bases left in between. The CDR3 is 16 residues long. Per germline, CDR1 SGHNT and CDR2 YENEEA. As DNA, the CDR3 is TGTGCCAGCAGCCCCAGTGGCGGGGCCCACCCATCAGCGCTATTTTTT. Protein sequence: CASSPSGGAHPSALFF.

In regard to this clone: A junction boundary mismatches the germline segment, possibly from a read error. The chain employs TRBV7-9 and TRBJ2-1; TRBD1 agrees at 8 bases. Germline V gene data show CDR1 as SEHNR and CDR2 as FQNEAQ (reference sequence). This CDR3 contains 17 residues. CDR3 sequence: CASSSGAGGPSHNEQFF. The CDR3 DNA reads as TGTGCCAGCAGCTCTGGGGCAGGGGGCCCCTCCCACAATGAGCAGTTCTTC.

J is TRBJ2-7 and V is TRBV11-2; D ambiguous. This CDR3 spans 17 amino acids. Germline CDR1 and CDR2: SGHAT and FQNNGV. V shed 4 bases and J shed 4 bases, with 23 bases lying between them. The CDR3, as DNA: TGTGCCAGCAGCTCCCCTGGGTCGGAAGCTTTGACATACGAGCAGTACTTC. As protein: CASSSPGSEALTYEQYF.